The subject of this entry is one TCR beta chain. This record comes from a study of control samples from healthy donors and cancer patients. TCRdb's copy holds only in-frame clones and misses some; the assay was immunoSEQ multiplex PCR. This sample yields thousands of clones, of which around 90% are seen a single time; nearly 20% belongs to the top ten. Germline V lookup: CDR1 MGHRA, CDR2 YSYEKL. The CDR3 runs to 15 residues. V shed 1 base and J shed 0 bases, with 9 bases lying between them. The sample was PBMCs. This clonotype was obtained from a man in his sixties with colorectal cancer. This rearrangement joins TRBV4-1 to TRBJ1-2; D gene ambiguous. The CDR3 coding sequence is TGCGCCAGCAGCCAAGTGGCGACCTCTAACTATGGCTACACCTTC. Translation gives CASSQVATSNYGYTF.